What follows is one T cell receptor beta chain and its context. Its specificity is unknown. MiXCR, applied by TCRdb to the 5' RACE reads, yields one record per CDR3 protein. Here the sample spans about 82,000 distinct CDR3 sequences, approximately 13% being singletons. This entry belongs to a study of early T cells in non-severe SARS-CoV-2 infection. Study-wide points: Private and CD4 specificities were missed by VDJdb matching, skewed to anti-spike CD8.

Germline CDR1 and CDR2: SNHLY and FYNNEI. The germline V and J ends were trimmed by 6 bases and 2 bases, with 14 bases remaining between them. This CDR3 spans 14 amino acids. The V and J genes are TRBV2 and TRBJ2-7; D is tentatively TRBD1 or TRBD2 (5 bases each). Specimen: whole blood. The source is an adult who was a healthcare worker with PCR-confirmed SARS-CoV-2 infection or an uninfected control (not recorded which). CDR3 loop: CASRGVRRTYEQYF. The DNA for the CDR3 is TGTGCCAGCAGGGGGGTCAGAAGGACCTACGAGCAGTACTTC.